This TCR beta chain was identified during a study of T cell repertoires in cytomegalovirus infection. Looking at the study overall: It was the public TCR beta signatures that indicated both CMV infection and matching HLA type.

This clonotype was seen repeatedly, ten times or more. Its antigen remains unknown. Findings and caveats of the study: Cumulative frequency (of public TCR beta family members) identified carriers of CMV plus the relevant HLA. HLA-C-restricted TCR beta clonotypes specific for CMV led the ex vivo response.

The CDR3 has 14 amino acids. V was clipped by 5 bases and J by 6 bases, with 13 bases between them. Germline V gene sequence: CDR1 SGHVS, CDR2 FNYEAQ. TCRdb processed the reads anew with MiXCR; each CDR3 protein has one entry. The profile shows 750,000 to 950,000 distinct CDR3 sequences, almost 30% of them singletons. The source is a human donor in good health (CMV status not recorded). Some clones in this sample may be carry-over from other donors' samples. Source: cultured CD8+ T cells from PBMCs, taken from culture after CMV antigen stimulation. The gene calls are TRBV7-6 and TRBJ2-2; TRBD1 or TRBD2 may be the D gene (5 bases each). The CDR3 bases are TGTGCCAGCAGCGGAGGAACAGGTCCCGGGGAGCTGTTTTTT. It codes for CASSGGTGPGELFF.